This TCR beta chain is from a study of blood T cell repertoires in COVID-19. Study details: Collection of acute and convalescent COVID-19 samples took place in the United States, Italy and Spain. Sample material is recorded as cDNA or gDNA derived from T cells, B-cell-depleted T cells, or PBMCs.

This clone was counted a single time. Authors' processing steps: Estimation of nucleated cell counts relied on the amplification of reference gene primers. Here immunoSEQ multiplex PCR was the method, and the copy in TCRdb shows in-frame clones only, minus some. For V, J and clone size, that table is used; D and trimming come from the DNA. The table lists some 400,000 clones, 80% to 90% of them singletons. V lost 6 bases, J lost 6 bases, and 15 bases lay in between. Per the germline V gene, CDR1 is SGHTA and CDR2 is FQGNSA. The CDR3 loop spans 13 amino acids. This rearrangement joins TRBV7-2 to TRBJ2-7; D ambiguous. Specimen: peripheral blood. The origin of this receptor is a woman aged 60-75 years with COVID-19, enrolled during active disease. In nucleotides, the CDR3 is TGTGCCAGCAGTCCCCCAGGTCCAGGCGAGCAGTACTTC. It yields the protein CASSPPGPGEQYF.